These 30 T cell receptor beta chains came from one sample sequenced in a study of response to subunit inactivated influenza vaccine. TCRdb processed the RT-PCR reads anew with MiXCR; each CDR3 protein has one entry. The sample has 500,000 to 600,000 distinct CDR3 sequences, 6% to 9% seen once. Sequencing used PBMCs from blood, obtained approximately 25 months after vaccination. Source of these receptors: a man between 50 and 75 years old who received an inactivated influenza vaccine.

This clonotype was counted between two and nine times. This rearrangement joins TRBV20-1 to TRBJ2-1, with 11 bases that match TRBD2. Trimming removed 0 bases from V and 3 bases from J; junction bases left unmatched: 7. Looked up from germline, CDR1 is DFQATT and CDR2 is SNEGSKA (reference sequence). The CDR3 has 17 residues. The DNA for the CDR3 is TGCAGTGCTAGAGACTCGACTAGCGGGACGTTCTACAATGAGCAGTTCTTC. Translation gives CSARDSTSGTFYNEQFF.

The genes are TRBV5-1 and TRBJ1-2; the D is unclear. Trimming cost V 1 base and J 3 bases, with 16 bases left between them. This CDR3 contains 16 residues. Germline assignment: CDR1 SGHRS and CDR2 YFSETQ. CDR3 DNA: TGCGCCAGCAGCTTGTCGCTGAGTAATATAGACTATGGCTACACCTTC. This sequence encodes CASSLSLSNIDYGYTF.

This clonotype was counted at least ten times. The gene calls are TRBV20-1 and TRBJ1-1; 9 bases map to TRBD1. The CDR3 spans 15 residues. Germline CDR1 DFQATT, CDR2 SNEGSKA (reference sequence). V trimming: 2 bases; J trimming: 2 bases; junction bases outside the gene matches: 6. CDR3 loop: CSARKQTGGNTEAFF. The CDR3 DNA reads as TGCAGTGCTAGAAAACAGACAGGGGGTAACACTGAAGCTTTCTTT.

This clonotype has just a few counts. The rearrangement uses TRBV20-1 and TRBJ2-1, with D perhaps assigned TRBD1 or TRBD2 (5 bases each). Germline V CDR1 and CDR2: DFQATT, SNEGSKA (reference sequence). This CDR3 comprises 16 residues. Trimming took off 0 bases at V and 3 bases at J, with 15 bases between the two ends. The CDR3 here is CSARDRGERVYNEQFF. CDR3 DNA sequence: TGCAGTGCTAGAGATCGGGGCGAGAGGGTCTACAATGAGCAGTTCTTC.

This chain uses TRBV13 with TRBJ1-6, with a weak D call TRBD1 (5 bases). CDR3 length: 15 residues. The germline V gene encodes CDR1 PRHDT and CDR2 FYEKMQ (reference sequence). V was clipped by 4 bases and J by 9 bases, with 16 bases between them. Here the CDR3 reads CASSSDRSRGSPLHF. CDR3 DNA: TGTGCCAGCAGCTCAGACCGGTCGAGGGGTTCACCCCTCCACTTT.

This clonotype was observed many times. The V gene is TRBV5-4, the J gene TRBJ2-7, with unresolved D. V lost 4 bases to trimming and J lost 0 bases, with 8 bases between them. The V gene's germline CDR1 is SGHNT and CDR2 YYREEE (reference sequence). The length of the CDR3 is 13 residues. CDR3 in amino acids: CASSPQDSYEQYF. CDR3 sequence (DNA): TGTGCCAGCAGCCCCCAGGACTCCTACGAGCAGTACTTC.

There are a few counts of this clonotype. The V call is TRBV20-1, the J call TRBJ1-2; 8 nucleotides align to TRBD1. This CDR3 is built from 13 residues. J lost 4 bases, V lost 5 bases, and 6 bases had no gene match. Germline-derived CDR1 and CDR2 are DFQATT and SNEGSKA (reference sequence). The CDR3: CSASDRALYGYTF. Here the CDR3 DNA reads TGCAGTGCTTCGGACAGGGCACTCTATGGCTACACCTTC.

V is TRBV7-3 and J is TRBJ2-2; D is ambiguous. Germline V gene sequence: CDR1 SGHTA, CDR2 FQGTGA. The CDR3 length is 14 residues. V lost 5 bases and J lost 0, with 7 bases in between. The CDR3 spells CASSHSSNTGELFF. Here the CDR3 DNA reads TGTGCCAGCAGCCACTCCTCGAACACCGGGGAGCTGTTTTTT.

V gene TRBV7-9 combines with J gene TRBJ2-7, with no clear D. The CDR3 contains 13 residues. Germline-derived CDR1 and CDR2 are SEHNR and FQNEAQ (reference sequence). Trimming pared 5 bases from V and 4 bases from J, leaving 12 bases between. CDR3 loop: CASSVSSDYEQYF. The CDR3 bases are TGTGCCAGCAGCGTGAGCAGCGATTACGAGCAGTACTTC.

This clonotype was picked up a small number of times. V and J are TRBV6-1 and TRBJ1-5; D remains ambiguous. This CDR3 spans 17 amino acids. Germline CDR1 is MNHNS and CDR2 is SASEGT. V lost 6 bases and J lost 0, with 18 bases in between. The CDR3: CASSPSGSSYSNQPQHF. The CDR3 DNA is TGTGCCAGCAGCCCATCCGGCAGTTCATATAGCAATCAGCCCCAGCATTTT.

This clonotype was observed at least ten times. The J gene is TRBJ2-2, the V gene TRBV20-1; D unresolved. Germline V gives CDR1 DFQATT, CDR2 SNEGSKA (reference sequence). The CDR3 consists of 14 residues. Trimming shortened V by 0 bases and J by 7 bases, and 12 bases separated the two germline ends. CDR3 region: CSARDPRAGGELFF. The CDR3 DNA reads TGCAGTGCTAGAGATCCCCGGGCCGGCGGGGAGCTGTTTTTT.

V is TRBV5-4 and J is TRBJ2-7; D perhaps matches TRBD1 (7 bases). Deletions cut 4 bases from V and 1 base from J, with 18 bases between. The germline V gene has CDR1 SGHNT and CDR2 YYREEE (reference sequence). The CDR3 runs to 16 residues. The CDR3 protein is CASSQGGVQGSYEQYF. CDR3 sequence (DNA): TGTGCCAGCAGCCAAGGCGGGGTACAGGGGTCCTACGAGCAGTACTTC.

This clonotype appeared a few times. The chain couples TRBV5-1 to TRBJ1-6; D is uncertain. Germline lookup yields CDR1 SGHRS and CDR2 YFSETQ. CDR3 length equals 14 residues. Deletions cut 3 bases from V and 4 bases from J, with 8 bases between. The CDR3 coding sequence is TGCGCCAGCAGCTCCGGAGAGTATAATTCACCCCTCCACTTT. This codes for CASSSGEYNSPLHF. Drawing the rest from reference TRBV5-1 and TRBJ1-6, the complete variable domain is KAGVTQTPRYLIKTRGQQVTLSCSPISGHRSVSWYQQTPGQGLQFLFEYFSETQRNKGNFPGRFSGRQFSNSRSEMNVSTLELGDSALYLCASSSGEYNSPLHFGNGTRLTVT.

This clonotype was counted between two and nine times. CDR3 sequence (DNA): TGTGCCAGCGCGGTAGCGCTAGACAATGAGCAGTTCTTC. Its translation is CASAVALDNEQFF. The chain has TRBV4-2 and TRBJ2-1, with D perhaps TRBD2 (5 bases). This CDR3 has 13 amino acids. Germline V gene data show CDR1 as LGHNA and CDR2 as YNFKEQ. The germline V and J ends were trimmed by 8 bases and 5 bases, with 13 bases remaining between them.

This clonotype was counted at least ten times. The rearrangement links TRBV10-3 to TRBJ2-1, with a tentative D call TRBD2 (5 bases). Looked up from germline, CDR1 is ENHRY and CDR2 is SYGVKD. This CDR3 has 17 residues. V dropped 0 bases and J dropped 2 bases, with 14 bases sitting between them. The CDR3 sequence is CAISESRALRTYNEQFF. The CDR3 DNA reads TGTGCCATCAGTGAGTCGAGGGCCTTGCGGACCTACAATGAGCAGTTCTTC.

Worth noting for this clonotype: With a much larger clone just one base away, this may be a read error. For the CDR3, the DNA is TGTGCCAGCAGCTCAGAGACTTCGCGGGGGAGTGAGCAGTTCTTC. The encoded protein is CASSSETSRGSEQFF. The genes are TRBV7-6 and TRBJ2-1; 7 bases are shared with TRBD2. The CDR3 has 15 residues. V trimming: 4 bases; J trimming: 9 bases; junction bases outside the gene matches: 12. Germline CDR1 SGHVS, CDR2 FNYEAQ.

Regarding this clonotype: Since no conserved phenylalanine or tryptophan closes the CDR3, a read error is the likely cause. J is TRBJ2-7 and V is TRBV5-1, with D uncertain. V lost 5 bases and J lost 3, with 12 bases in between. In germline, CDR1 is SGHRS, CDR2 YFSETQ. This CDR3 contains 13 residues. The CDR3 here is CASSTGRLYEQYS. In DNA form, the CDR3 reads TGCGCCAGCAGTACTGGCAGACTCTACGAGCAGTACTCC.

This clonotype has ten or more counts. The chain has TRBV20-1 and TRBJ2-7, with 9 bases identical to TRBD2. The CDR3 is 14 residues long. The V gene end was trimmed by 4 bases and the J gene end by 1 base; junction bases not matched to a gene: 5. Germline CDR1 is DFQATT and CDR2 is SNEGSKA (reference sequence). Here the CDR3 reads CSAMATSGSYEQYF. The CDR3 DNA reads TGCAGTGCTATGGCGACTAGCGGTTCCTACGAGCAGTACTTC.

This clonotype was observed a few times. The gene calls are TRBV7-9 and TRBJ2-1; D is possibly TRBD2 (6 bases). V lost 1 base to trimming and J lost 1 base, with 11 bases between them. The CDR3 contains 16 residues. Germline loops: CDR1 SEHNR, CDR2 FQNEAQ (reference sequence). The CDR3 is CASSLVRGKSYNEQFF. The CDR3 DNA sequence: TGTGCCAGCAGCTTAGTACGGGGGAAGTCCTACAATGAGCAGTTCTTC.

There are a few counts of this clonotype. J is TRBJ2-7 and V is TRBV9; possibly TRBD2 for D (5 bases). In germline, CDR1 is SGDLS, CDR2 YYNGEE. Trimming took 0 bases from V and 6 from J, leaving 16 bases between them. This CDR3 spans 15 amino acids. For the CDR3, the DNA is TGTGCCAGCAGCGTAGTTCCTACGGAGCGGTTCGAGCAGTACTTC. The encoded protein is CASSVVPTERFEQYF.

This clonotype was observed many times. The chain carries TRBV20-1 and TRBJ2-7; the match to TRBD2 covers 9 bases. This CDR3 is 14 amino acids long. The V gene end was trimmed by 0 bases and the J gene end by 6 bases; junction bases not matched to a gene: 6. Germline CDR1 and CDR2: DFQATT and SNEGSKA (reference sequence). The CDR3 nucleotides are TGCAGTGCTAGAGAGTTAGCGGGAGTTGGCGAGCAGTACTTC. Translating gives CSARELAGVGEQYF.

In its sample, this clonotype was seen a few times. The V call is TRBV29-1, the J call TRBJ2-1, with D perhaps matching TRBD2 (6 bases). V lost 4 bases to trimming and J lost 9 bases, with 10 bases between them. The germline V gene has CDR1 SQVTM and CDR2 ANQGSEA. The CDR3 runs 11 residues. The CDR3 loop reads CSVATSIEQFF. CDR3 nucleotide sequence: TGCAGCGTTGCCACTAGCATTGAGCAGTTCTTC.

The rearrangement uses TRBV18 and TRBJ2-3; 14 nucleotides agree with TRBD2. After removal of 1 base from V and 6 bases from J, the junction contained 15 bases not matched to a gene. CDR1 KGHSH and CDR2 LQKENI come from the germline V gene. This CDR3 comprises 20 residues. The CDR3 region is CASSPLLSGTSGSRFDTQYF. DNA of the CDR3: TGTGCCAGCTCACCACTTCTCTCCGGGACTAGCGGGAGTAGATTCGATACGCAGTATTTT.

This clonotype was observed at least ten times. V is TRBV5-1 and J is TRBJ2-7; D might be TRBD1 or TRBD2, each matching 6 bases. The CDR3 totals 15 residues. CDR1 is SGHRS, CDR2 YFSETQ, per germline. V dropped 3 bases and J dropped 5 bases, with 18 bases sitting between them. The CDR3 nucleotides are TGCGCCAGCAGCTCGGAGGGATTTACAGGGCACGAGCAGTACTTC. Its translation is CASSSEGFTGHEQYF. The complete variable domain, with remaining parts taken from reference TRBV5-1 and TRBJ2-7, reads KAGVTQTPRYLIKTRGQQVTLSCSPISGHRSVSWYQQTPGQGLQFLFEYFSETQRNKGNFPGRFSGRQFSNSRSEMNVSTLELGDSALYLCASSSEGFTGHEQYFGPGTRLTVT.

This clonotype has a count of ten or more. V and J are TRBV7-2 and TRBJ1-1; no reliable D call. Germline V gene sequence: CDR1 SGHTA, CDR2 FQGNSA. CDR3 size: 11 residues. V was cut by 3 bases and J by 8 bases, with 7 bases left in between. CDR3 residues: CASSLVVEAFF. Here the CDR3 DNA reads TGTGCCAGCAGCTTGGTAGTCGAAGCTTTCTTT. The variable domain in full, with the rest retrieved from reference TRBV7-2 and TRBJ1-1, is GAGVSQSPSNKVTEKGKDVELRCDPISGHTALYWYRQSLGQGLEFLIYFQGNSAPDKSGLPSDRFSAERTGGSVSTLTIQRTQQEDSAVYLCASSLVVEAFFGQGTRLTVV.

The table lists this clonotype with many counts. This chain links TRBV6-1 with TRBJ2-5, with D uncertain. Trimming pared 8 bases from V and 0 bases from J, leaving 13 bases between. Per germline, CDR1 MNHNS and CDR2 SASEGT. The CDR3 is 14 residues long. As DNA, the CDR3 is TGTGCCAGCCGAGAAACAGTGTACCAAGAGACCCAGTACTTC. Translated: CASRETVYQETQYF.

This clonotype was observed a handful of times. J is TRBJ2-1 and V is TRBV7-9, with D hard to call. The CDR3 length is 14 residues. Trimming removed 5 bases from V and 1 base from J, with 9 bases in between. Per germline, CDR1 SEHNR and CDR2 FQNEAQ (reference sequence). The CDR3 loop is CASSPSTSYNEQFF. DNA for the CDR3: TGTGCCAGCAGCCCTTCTACATCCTACAATGAGCAGTTCTTC.

This clonotype was observed a handful of times. The rearrangement joins TRBV6-6 to TRBJ2-7, with D hard to call. This CDR3 region has 13 residues. Germline CDR1 is MNHNY and CDR2 is SVGAGI (reference sequence). The V end lost 5 bases, the J end lost 3 bases, and 11 bases lay between the germline ends. CDR3 residues: CASSDTLDYEQYF. The CDR3 DNA follows: TGTGCCAGCAGTGACACTTTGGACTACGAGCAGTACTTC.

This clonotype has only a few counts. The rearrangement links TRBV5-5 to TRBJ2-3, with 8 bases that match TRBD2. CDR1 is SGHKS, CDR2 YYEKEE, per germline (reference sequence). Trimming removed 3 bases from V and 1 base from J; junction bases left unmatched: 7. The CDR3 loop spans 16 amino acids. CDR3 sequence reads: CASSWVGTRGTDTQYF. The CDR3 DNA reads as TGTGCCAGCAGCTGGGTTGGGACTAGAGGCACAGATACGCAGTATTTT.

This clonotype has only a few counts. The rearrangement links TRBV12-3 or TRBV12-4 to TRBJ2-2; 8 bases are a match to TRBD1. J was trimmed by 5 bases and V by 7 bases; bases with no gene match: 6. The CDR3 has 14 amino acids. Here the CDR3 DNA reads TGTGCCAGCAAGGACAGGGTCGGGACCGGGGAGCTGTTTTTT. Encoded protein: CASKDRVGTGELFF.